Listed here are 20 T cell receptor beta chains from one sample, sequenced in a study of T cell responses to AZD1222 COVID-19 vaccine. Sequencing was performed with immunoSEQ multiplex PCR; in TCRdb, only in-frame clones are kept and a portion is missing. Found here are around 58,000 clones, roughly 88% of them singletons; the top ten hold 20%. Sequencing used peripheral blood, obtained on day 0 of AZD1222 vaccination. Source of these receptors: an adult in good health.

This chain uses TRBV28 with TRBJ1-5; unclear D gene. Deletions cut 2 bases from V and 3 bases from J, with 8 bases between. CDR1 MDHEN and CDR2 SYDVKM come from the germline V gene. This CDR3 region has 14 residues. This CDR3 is CASSLINTNQPQHF. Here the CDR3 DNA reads TGTGCCAGCAGTTTAATCAACACCAATCAGCCCCAGCATTTT. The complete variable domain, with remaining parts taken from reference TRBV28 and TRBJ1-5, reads DVKVTQSSRYLVKRTGEKVFLECVQDMDHENMFWYRQDPGLGLRLIYFSYDVKMKEKGDIPEGYSVSREKKERFSLILESASTNQTSMYLCASSLINTNQPQHFGDGTRLSIL.

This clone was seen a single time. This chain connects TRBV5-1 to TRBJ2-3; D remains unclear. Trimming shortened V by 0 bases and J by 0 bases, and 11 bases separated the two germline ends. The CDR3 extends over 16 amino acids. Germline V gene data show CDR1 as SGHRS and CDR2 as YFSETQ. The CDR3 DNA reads TGCGCCAGCAGCTTGGCCGCACAGTCTAGCACAGATACGCAGTATTTT. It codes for CASSLAAQSSTDTQYF.

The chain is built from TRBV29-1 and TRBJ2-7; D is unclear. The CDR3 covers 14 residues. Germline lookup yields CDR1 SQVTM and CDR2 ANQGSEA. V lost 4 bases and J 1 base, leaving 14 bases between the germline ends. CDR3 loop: CSVVLVKHSYEQYF. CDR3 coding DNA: TGCAGCGTTGTATTGGTAAAACATTCCTACGAGCAGTACTTC.

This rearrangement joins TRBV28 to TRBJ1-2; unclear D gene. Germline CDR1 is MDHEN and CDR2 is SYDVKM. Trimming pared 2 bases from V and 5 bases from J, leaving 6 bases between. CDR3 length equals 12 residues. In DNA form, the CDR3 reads TGTGCCAGCAGTTTAGAGGATTATGGCTACACCTTC. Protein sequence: CASSLEDYGYTF.

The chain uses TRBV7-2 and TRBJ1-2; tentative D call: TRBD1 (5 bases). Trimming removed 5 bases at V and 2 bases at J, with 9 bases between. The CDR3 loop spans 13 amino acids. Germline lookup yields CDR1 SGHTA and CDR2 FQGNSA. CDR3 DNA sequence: TGTGCCAGCAGCCCACAGGAAAACTATGGCTACACCTTC. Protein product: CASSPQENYGYTF.

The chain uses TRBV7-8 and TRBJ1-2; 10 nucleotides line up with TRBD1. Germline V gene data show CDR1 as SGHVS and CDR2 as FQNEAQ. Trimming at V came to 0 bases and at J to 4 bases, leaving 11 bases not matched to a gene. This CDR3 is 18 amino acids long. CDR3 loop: CASSLAPGQGPPPYGYTF. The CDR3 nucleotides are TGTGCCAGCAGCTTAGCTCCGGGACAGGGGCCTCCCCCCTATGGCTACACCTTC.

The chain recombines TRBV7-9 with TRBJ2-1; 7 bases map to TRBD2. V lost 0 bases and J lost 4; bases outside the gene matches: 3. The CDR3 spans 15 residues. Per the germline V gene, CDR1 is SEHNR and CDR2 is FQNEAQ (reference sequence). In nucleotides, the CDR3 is TGTGCCAGCAGCTTAGCGGGAGGGCCATACAATGAGCAGTTCTTC. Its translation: CASSLAGGPYNEQFF.

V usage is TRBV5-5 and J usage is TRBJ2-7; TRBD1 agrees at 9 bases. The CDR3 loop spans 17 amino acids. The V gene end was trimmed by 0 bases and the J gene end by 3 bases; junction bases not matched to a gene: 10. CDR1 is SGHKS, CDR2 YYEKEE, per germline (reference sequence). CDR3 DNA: TGTGCCAGCAGCTTGGCCAGACACGGGACAGGGATCTACGAGCAGTACTTC. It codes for CASSLARHGTGIYEQYF. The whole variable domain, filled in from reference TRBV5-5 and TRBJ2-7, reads DAGVTQSPTHLIKTRGQQVTLRCSPISGHKSVSWYQQVLGQGPQFIFQYYEKEERGRGNFPDRFSARQFPNYSSELNVNALLLGDSALYLCASSLARHGTGIYEQYFGPGTRLTVT.

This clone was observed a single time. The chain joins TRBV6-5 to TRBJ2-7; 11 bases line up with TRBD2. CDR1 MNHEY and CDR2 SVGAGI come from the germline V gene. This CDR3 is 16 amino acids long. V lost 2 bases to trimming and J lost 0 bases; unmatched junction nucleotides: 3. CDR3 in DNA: TGTGCCAGCAGTTACGCCGGGACTAGCGGCTCCTACGAGCAGTACTTC. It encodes CASSYAGTSGSYEQYF.

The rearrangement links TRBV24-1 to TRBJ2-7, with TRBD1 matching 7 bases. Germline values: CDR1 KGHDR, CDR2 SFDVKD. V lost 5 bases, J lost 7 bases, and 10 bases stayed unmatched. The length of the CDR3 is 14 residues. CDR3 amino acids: CATSARTGPPEQYF. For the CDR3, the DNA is TGTGCCACCAGTGCGAGGACAGGACCTCCGGAGCAGTACTTC.

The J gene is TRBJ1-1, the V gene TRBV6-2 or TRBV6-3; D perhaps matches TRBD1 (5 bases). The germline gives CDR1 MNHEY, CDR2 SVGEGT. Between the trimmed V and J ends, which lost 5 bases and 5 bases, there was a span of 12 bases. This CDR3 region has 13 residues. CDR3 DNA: TGTGCCAGCAGTGTCCTGGGGGGGACTGAAGCTTTCTTT. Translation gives CASSVLGGTEAFF.

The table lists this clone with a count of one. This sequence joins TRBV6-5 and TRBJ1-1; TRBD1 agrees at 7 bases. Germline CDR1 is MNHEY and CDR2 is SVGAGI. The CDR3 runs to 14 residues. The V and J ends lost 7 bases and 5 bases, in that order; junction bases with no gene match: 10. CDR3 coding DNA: TGTGCCAGCATAGACAGGGTGGGTTCGACTGAAGCTTTCTTT. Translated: CASIDRVGSTEAFF.

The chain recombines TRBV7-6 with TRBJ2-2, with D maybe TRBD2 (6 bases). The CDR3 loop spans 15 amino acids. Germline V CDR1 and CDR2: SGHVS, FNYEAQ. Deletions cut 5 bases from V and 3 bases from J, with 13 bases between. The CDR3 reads CASSQKAGYTGELFF. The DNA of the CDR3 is TGTGCCAGCAGCCAAAAGGCGGGGTACACCGGGGAGCTGTTTTTT.

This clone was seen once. CDR3 nucleotides: TGTGCCAGCAGCTTACTCAGAGGGGACAGCTCTGGAAACACCATATATTTT. Its translation is CASSLLRGDSSGNTIYF. The V and J genes are TRBV11-2 and TRBJ1-3, with 7 bases aligning to TRBD1. The J segment lost 0 bases and the V segment lost 2 bases, leaving 7 bases of the junction unmatched. This CDR3 is built from 17 residues. Germline CDR1 reads SGHAT; CDR2 reads FQNNGV.

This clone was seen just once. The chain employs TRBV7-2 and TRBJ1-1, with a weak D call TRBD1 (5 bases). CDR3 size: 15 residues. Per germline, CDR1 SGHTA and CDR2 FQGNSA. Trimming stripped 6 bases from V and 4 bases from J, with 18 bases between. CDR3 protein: CASSTFAWGTTEAFF. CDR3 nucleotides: TGTGCCAGCAGTACTTTCGCCTGGGGGACCACTGAAGCTTTCTTT.

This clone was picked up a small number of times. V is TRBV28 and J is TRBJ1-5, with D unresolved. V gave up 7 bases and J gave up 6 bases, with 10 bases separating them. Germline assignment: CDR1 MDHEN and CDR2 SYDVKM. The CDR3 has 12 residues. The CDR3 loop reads CASNQEGQPQHF. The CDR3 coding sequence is TGTGCCAGCAACCAGGAAGGTCAGCCCCAGCATTTT. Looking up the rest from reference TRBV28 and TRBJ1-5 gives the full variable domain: DVKVTQSSRYLVKRTGEKVFLECVQDMDHENMFWYRQDPGLGLRLIYFSYDVKMKEKGDIPEGYSVSREKKERFSLILESASTNQTSMYLCASNQEGQPQHFGDGTRLSIL.

CDR3 loop: CASSLVSTSGNTIYF. In DNA form, the CDR3 reads TGTGCCAGCAGTTTAGTCAGCACCTCTGGAAACACCATATATTTT. The V gene is TRBV28, the J gene TRBJ1-3; D unresolved. The germline V and J ends were trimmed by 2 bases and 0 bases, with 8 bases remaining between them. The length of the CDR3 is 15 residues. Germline-derived CDR1 and CDR2 are MDHEN and SYDVKM. The full variable domain, completed using reference TRBV28 and TRBJ1-3, is DVKVTQSSRYLVKRTGEKVFLECVQDMDHENMFWYRQDPGLGLRLIYFSYDVKMKEKGDIPEGYSVSREKKERFSLILESASTNQTSMYLCASSLVSTSGNTIYFGEGSWLTVV.

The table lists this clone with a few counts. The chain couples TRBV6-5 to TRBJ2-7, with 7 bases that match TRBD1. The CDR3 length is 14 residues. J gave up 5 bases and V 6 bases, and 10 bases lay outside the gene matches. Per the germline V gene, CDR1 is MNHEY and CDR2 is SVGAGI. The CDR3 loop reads CASRGDRDPNEQYV. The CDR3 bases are TGTGCCAGCAGGGGAGACAGGGATCCCAACGAGCAGTACGTC.

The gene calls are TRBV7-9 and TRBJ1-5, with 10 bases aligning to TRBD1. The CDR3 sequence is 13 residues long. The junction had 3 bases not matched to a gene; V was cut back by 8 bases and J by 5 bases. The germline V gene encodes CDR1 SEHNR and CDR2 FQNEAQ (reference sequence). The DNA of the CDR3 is TGTGCCAGCGGTGGGACAGGGGATCAGCCCCAGCATTTT. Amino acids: CASGGTGDQPQHF.

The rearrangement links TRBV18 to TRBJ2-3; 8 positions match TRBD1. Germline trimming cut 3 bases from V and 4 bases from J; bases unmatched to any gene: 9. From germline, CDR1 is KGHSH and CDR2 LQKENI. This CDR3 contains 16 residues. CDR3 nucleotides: TGTGCCAGCTCACCCCGGACAGGGTCCCGGGCAGATACGCAGTATTTT. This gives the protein CASSPRTGSRADTQYF.